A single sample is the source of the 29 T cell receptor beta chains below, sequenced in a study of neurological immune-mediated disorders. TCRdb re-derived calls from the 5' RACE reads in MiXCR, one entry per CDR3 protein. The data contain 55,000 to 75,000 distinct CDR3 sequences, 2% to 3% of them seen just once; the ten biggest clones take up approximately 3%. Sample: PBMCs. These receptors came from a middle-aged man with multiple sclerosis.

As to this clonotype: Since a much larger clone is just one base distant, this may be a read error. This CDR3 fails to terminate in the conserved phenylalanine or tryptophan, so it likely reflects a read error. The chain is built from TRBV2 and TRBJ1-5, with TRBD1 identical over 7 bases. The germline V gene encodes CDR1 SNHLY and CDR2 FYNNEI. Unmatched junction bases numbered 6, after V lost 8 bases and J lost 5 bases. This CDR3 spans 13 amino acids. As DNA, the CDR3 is TGTGCCAGCGGGAGGGGGCGTGATCAGCCCCAGCATTGT. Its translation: CASGRGRDQPQHC.

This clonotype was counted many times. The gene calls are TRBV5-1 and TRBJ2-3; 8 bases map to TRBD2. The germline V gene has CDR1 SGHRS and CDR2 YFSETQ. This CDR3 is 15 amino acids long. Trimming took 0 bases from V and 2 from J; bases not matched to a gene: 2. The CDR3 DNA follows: TGCGCCAGCAGCTTGGCACTAGCGGACACAGATACGCAGTATTTT. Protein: CASSLALADTDTQYF.

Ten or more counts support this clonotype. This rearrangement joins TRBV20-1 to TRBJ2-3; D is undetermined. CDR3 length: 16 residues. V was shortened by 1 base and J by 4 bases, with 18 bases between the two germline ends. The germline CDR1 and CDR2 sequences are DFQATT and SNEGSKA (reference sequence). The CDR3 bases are TGCAGTGCTAGAGTGGTATTCCACCGAAACGCAGATACGCAGTATTTT. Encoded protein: CSARVVFHRNADTQYF.

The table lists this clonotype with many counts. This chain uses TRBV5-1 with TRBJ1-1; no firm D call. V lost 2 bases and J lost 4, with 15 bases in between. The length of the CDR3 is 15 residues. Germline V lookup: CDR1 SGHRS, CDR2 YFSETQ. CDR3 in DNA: TGCGCCAGCAGCTTAGGACCAGATGGCCTCACTGAAGCTTTCTTT. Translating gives CASSLGPDGLTEAFF. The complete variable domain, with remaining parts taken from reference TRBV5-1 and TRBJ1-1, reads KAGVTQTPRYLIKTRGQQVTLSCSPISGHRSVSWYQQTPGQGLQFLFEYFSETQRNKGNFPGRFSGRQFSNSRSEMNVSTLELGDSALYLCASSLGPDGLTEAFFGQGTRLTVV.

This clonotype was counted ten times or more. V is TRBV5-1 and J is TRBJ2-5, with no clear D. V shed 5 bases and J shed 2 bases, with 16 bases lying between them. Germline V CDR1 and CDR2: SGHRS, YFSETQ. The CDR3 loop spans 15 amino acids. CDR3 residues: CASRLRQSPQETQYF. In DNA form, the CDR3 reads TGCGCCAGCAGACTACGCCAGAGTCCTCAAGAGACCCAGTACTTC.

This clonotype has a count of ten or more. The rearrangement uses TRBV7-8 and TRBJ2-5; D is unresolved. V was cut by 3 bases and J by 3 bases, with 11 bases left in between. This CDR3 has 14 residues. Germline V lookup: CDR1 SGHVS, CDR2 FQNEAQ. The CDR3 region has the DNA TGTGCCAGCAGCTTTATGACCCACAAAGAGACCCAGTACTTC. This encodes CASSFMTHKETQYF. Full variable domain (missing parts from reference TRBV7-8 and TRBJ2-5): GAGVSQSPRYKVAKRGQDVALRCDPISGHVSLFWYQQALGQGPEFLTYFQNEAQLDKSGLPSDRFFAERPEGSVSTLKIQRTQQEDSAVYLCASSFMTHKETQYFGPGTRLLVL.

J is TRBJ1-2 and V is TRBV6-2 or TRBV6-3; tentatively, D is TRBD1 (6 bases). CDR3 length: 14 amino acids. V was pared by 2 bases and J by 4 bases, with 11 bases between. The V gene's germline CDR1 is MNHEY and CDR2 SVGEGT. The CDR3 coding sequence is TGTGCCAGCAGTTACGGAGTAGGGGGCTATGGCTACACCTTC. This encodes CASSYGVGGYGYTF.

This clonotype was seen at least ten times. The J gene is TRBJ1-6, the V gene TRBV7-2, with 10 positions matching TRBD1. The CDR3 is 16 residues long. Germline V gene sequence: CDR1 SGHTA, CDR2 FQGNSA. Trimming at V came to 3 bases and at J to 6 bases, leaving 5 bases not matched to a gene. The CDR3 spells CASSLSGTGVNSPLHF. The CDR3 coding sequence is TGTGCCAGCAGCTTGTCGGGGACAGGGGTTAATTCACCCCTCCACTTT.

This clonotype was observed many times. The CDR3 DNA reads as TGTGCCAGCAGCGTAGGAAGCGAGACCTCCTACGAGCAGTACTTC. The encoded protein is CASSVGSETSYEQYF. The V gene is TRBV9, the J gene TRBJ2-7; D is ambiguous. The germline V gene encodes CDR1 SGDLS and CDR2 YYNGEE. The CDR3 spans 15 residues. V lost 0 bases to trimming and J lost 0 bases, with 10 bases between them.

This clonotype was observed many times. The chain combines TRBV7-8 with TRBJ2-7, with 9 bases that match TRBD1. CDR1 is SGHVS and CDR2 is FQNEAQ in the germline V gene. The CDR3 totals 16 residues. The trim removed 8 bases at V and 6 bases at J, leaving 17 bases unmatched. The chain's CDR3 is CASHRGRLTPVGEQYF. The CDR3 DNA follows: TGTGCCAGCCACAGGGGGCGACTTACCCCCGTAGGCGAGCAGTACTTC.

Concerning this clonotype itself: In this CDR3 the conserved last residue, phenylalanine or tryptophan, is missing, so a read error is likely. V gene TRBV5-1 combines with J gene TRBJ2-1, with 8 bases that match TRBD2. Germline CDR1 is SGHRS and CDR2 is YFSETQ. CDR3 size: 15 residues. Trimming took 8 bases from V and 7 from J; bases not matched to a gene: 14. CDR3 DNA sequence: TGCGCCAGTAGCCGCCTGTCGGGGGGGAGTAATGAGCAGTTCATC. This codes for CASSRLSGGSNEQFI.

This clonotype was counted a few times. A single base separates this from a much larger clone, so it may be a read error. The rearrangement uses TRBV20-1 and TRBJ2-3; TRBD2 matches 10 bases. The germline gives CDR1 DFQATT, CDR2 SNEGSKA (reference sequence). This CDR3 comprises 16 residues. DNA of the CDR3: TGCAGTGCTAGGGCTAGCGGGGGACCGTTCACAGATACGCAGGATTTT. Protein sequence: CSARASGGPFTDTQDF.

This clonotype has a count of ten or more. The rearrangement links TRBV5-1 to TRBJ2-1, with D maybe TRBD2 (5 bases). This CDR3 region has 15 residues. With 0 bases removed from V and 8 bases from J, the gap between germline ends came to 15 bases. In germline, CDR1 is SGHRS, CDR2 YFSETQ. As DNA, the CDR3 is TGCGCCAGCAGCTTGGCGGAGGCCCTACAAGATGAGCAGTTCTTC. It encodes CASSLAEALQDEQFF.

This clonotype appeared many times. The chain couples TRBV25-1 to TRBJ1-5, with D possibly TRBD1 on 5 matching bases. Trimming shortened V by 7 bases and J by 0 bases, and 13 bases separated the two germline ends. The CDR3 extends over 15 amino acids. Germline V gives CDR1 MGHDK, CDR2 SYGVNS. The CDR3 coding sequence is TGTGCCAGCACGGGGGACTCGGATAGCAATCAGCCCCAGCATTTT. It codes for CASTGDSDSNQPQHF. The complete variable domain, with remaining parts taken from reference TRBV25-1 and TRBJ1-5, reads EADIYQTPRYLVIGTGKKITLECSQTMGHDKMYWYQQDPGMELHLIHYSYGVNSTEKGDLSSESTVSRIRTEHFPLTLESARPSHTSQYLCASTGDSDSNQPQHFGDGTRLSIL.

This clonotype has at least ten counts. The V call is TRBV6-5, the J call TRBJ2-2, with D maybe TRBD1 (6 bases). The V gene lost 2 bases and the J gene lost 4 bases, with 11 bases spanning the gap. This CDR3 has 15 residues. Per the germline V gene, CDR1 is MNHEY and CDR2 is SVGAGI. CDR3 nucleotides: TGTGCCAGCAGTTACGTCAGGGGAGTCACCGGGGAGCTGTTTTTT. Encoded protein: CASSYVRGVTGELFF.

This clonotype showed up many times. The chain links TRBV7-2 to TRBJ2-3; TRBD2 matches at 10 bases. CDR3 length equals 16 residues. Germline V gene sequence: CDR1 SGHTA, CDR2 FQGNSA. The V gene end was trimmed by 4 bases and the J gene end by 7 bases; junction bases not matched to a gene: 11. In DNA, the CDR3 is TGTGCCAGCAGCTCTTTAAGCGGGGGGGCACCCCATACGCAGTATTTT. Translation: CASSSLSGGAPHTQYF.

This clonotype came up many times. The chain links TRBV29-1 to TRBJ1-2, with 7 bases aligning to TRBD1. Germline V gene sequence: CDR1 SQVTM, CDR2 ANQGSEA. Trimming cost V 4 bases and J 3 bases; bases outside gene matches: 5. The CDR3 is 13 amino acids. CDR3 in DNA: TGCAGCGTTGCGGGGACAGAGTACTATGGCTACACCTTC. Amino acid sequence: CSVAGTEYYGYTF.

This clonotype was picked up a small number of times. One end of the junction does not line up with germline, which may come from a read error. CDR3 loop: CDSSNQGFEAFF. In nucleotides, the CDR3 is TGTGACAGCAGCAACCAGGGGTTTGAAGCTTTCTTT. The chain is built from TRBV3-1 and TRBJ1-1; a weak D match, TRBD1 (6 bases). CDR3 size: 12 residues. CDR1 LGHDT and CDR2 YNNKEL come from the germline V gene (reference sequence).

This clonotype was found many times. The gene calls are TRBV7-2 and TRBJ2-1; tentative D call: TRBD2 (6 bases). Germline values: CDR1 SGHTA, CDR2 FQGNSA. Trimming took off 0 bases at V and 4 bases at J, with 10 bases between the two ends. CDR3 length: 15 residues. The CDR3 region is CASSLAASEYNEQFF. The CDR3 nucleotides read TGTGCCAGCAGCTTAGCCGCTAGCGAATACAATGAGCAGTTCTTC. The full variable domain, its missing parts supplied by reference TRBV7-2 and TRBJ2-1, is GAGVSQSPSNKVTEKGKDVELRCDPISGHTALYWYRQSLGQGLEFLIYFQGNSAPDKSGLPSDRFSAERTGGSVSTLTIQRTQQEDSAVYLCASSLAASEYNEQFFGPGTRLTVL.

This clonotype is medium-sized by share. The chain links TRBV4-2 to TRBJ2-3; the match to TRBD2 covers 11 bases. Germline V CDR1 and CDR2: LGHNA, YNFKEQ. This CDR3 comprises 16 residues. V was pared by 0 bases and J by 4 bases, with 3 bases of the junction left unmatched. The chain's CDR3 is CASSQDLAGGPDTQYF. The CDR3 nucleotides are TGTGCCAGCAGCCAAGATCTAGCGGGGGGCCCAGATACGCAGTATTTT.

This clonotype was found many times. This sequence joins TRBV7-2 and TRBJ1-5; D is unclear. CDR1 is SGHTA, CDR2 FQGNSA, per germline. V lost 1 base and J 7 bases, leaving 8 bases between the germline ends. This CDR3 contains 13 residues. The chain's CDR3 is CASSLGSFQPQHF. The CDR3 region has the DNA TGTGCCAGCAGCTTAGGGAGTTTCCAGCCCCAGCATTTT.

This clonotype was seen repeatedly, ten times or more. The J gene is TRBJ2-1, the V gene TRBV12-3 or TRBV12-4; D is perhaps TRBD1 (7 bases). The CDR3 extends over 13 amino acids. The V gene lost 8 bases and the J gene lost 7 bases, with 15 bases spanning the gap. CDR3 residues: CASGQAGGNEQFF. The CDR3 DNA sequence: TGTGCCAGCGGCCAAGCAGGGGGGAATGAGCAGTTCTTC.

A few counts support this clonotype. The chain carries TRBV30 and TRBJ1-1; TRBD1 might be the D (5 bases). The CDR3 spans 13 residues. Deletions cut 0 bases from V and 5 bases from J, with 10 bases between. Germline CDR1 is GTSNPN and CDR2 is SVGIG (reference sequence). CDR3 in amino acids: CAWSVGWGTEAFF. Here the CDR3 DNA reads TGTGCCTGGAGTGTGGGGTGGGGGACTGAAGCTTTCTTT.

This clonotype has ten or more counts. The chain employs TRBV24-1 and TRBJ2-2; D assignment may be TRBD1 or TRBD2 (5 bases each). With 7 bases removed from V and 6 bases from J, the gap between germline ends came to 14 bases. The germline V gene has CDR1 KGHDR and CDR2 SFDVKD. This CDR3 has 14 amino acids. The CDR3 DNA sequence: TGTGCCACCAGCCGGGGCCTAGGTGCCGGGGAGCTGTTTTTT. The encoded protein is CATSRGLGAGELFF.

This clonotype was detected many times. The CDR3 is CASRRSLGQGGAGNQPQHF. DNA for the CDR3: TGTGCCAGTCGCCGAAGTTTGGGACAGGGCGGTGCGGGCAATCAGCCCCAGCATTTT. The genes are TRBV19 and TRBJ1-5, with TRBD1 matching over 9 bases. The germline V gene has CDR1 LNHDA and CDR2 SQIVND (reference sequence). This CDR3 region has 19 residues. The V and J ends lost 8 bases and 2 bases, in that order; junction bases with no gene match: 19.

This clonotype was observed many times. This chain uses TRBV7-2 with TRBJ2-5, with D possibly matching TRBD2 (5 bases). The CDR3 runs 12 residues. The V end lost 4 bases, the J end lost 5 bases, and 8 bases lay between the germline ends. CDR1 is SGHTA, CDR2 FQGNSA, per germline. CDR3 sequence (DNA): TGTGCCAGCAGCTCGGGGTTGGAGACCCAGTACTTC. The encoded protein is CASSSGLETQYF.

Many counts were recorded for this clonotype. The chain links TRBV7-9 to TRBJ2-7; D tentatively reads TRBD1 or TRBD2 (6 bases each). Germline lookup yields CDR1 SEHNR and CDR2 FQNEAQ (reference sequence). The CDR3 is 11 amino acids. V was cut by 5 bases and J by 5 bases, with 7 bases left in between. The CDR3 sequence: CASSGGHEQYF. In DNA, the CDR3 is TGTGCCAGCAGCGGGGGGCACGAGCAGTACTTC.

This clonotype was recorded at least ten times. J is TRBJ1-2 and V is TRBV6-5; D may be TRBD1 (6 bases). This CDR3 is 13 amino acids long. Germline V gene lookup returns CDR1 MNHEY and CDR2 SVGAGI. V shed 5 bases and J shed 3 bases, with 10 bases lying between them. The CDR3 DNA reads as TGTGCCAGCAGTCAACGGACAGACTATGGCTACACCTTC. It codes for CASSQRTDYGYTF.

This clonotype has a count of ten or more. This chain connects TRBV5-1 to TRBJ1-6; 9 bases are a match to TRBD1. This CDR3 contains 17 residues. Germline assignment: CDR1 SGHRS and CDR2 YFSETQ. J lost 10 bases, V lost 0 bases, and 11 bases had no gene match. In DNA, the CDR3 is TGCGCCAGCAGCTTGGACAGAGAGGGACAGGGTCGATCACCCCTCCACTTT. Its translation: CASSLDREGQGRSPLHF. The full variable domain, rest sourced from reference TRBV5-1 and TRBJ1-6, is KAGVTQTPRYLIKTRGQQVTLSCSPISGHRSVSWYQQTPGQGLQFLFEYFSETQRNKGNFPGRFSGRQFSNSRSEMNVSTLELGDSALYLCASSLDREGQGRSPLHFGNGTRLTVT.